This T cell receptor (beta chain) was recovered during a study of cytomegalovirus exposure and HLA in healthy donors. Study-level results: The majority of TCR sequences were rare, yet some public TCRs appeared in many donors.

The CDR3 has 15 amino acids. CDR1 is MDHEN, CDR2 SYDVKM, per germline. V was trimmed by 5 bases and J by 4 bases, leaving 12 bases between them. Concerning this clone: As yet, its antigen is unknown.

This PCR relied on a set of 60 Vbeta primers and 13 Jbeta primers. Assay: immunoSEQ multiplex PCR; the TCRdb copy retains only in-frame clones and omits some. The table has 150,000 to 200,000 clones, about 83% seen once. The sequenced material came from PBMCs. The V call is TRBV28, the J call TRBJ2-6, with D perhaps matching TRBD1 (5 bases). The sequence was collected from a woman aged 25 to 39 in good health and CMV-seropositive. CDR3 sequence reads: CASSPQGRGANVLTF. The CDR3 bases are TGTGCCAGCAGTCCCCAGGGTCGCGGGGCCAACGTCCTGACTTTC.